Following are 6 T cell receptor beta chains from one sample sequenced in a study of blood T cell repertoires in COVID-19. Sequencing used immunoSEQ multiplex PCR; TCRdb keeps in-frame clones, though not all of them. The repertoire holds over 200,000 clones, with 80% to 90% as singletons. The sequenced sample consisted of peripheral blood. These receptors all come from a man older than 75 with acute or convalescent COVID-19.

The rearrangement uses TRBV7-8 and TRBJ1-4; D not resolved. The length of the CDR3 is 15 residues. The germline V gene has CDR1 SGHVS and CDR2 FQNEAQ. The germline V and J ends were trimmed by 5 bases and 0 bases, with 10 bases remaining between them. The CDR3 spells CASSPNSATNEKLFF. CDR3 DNA sequence: TGTGCCAGCAGCCCAAACAGTGCAACTAATGAAAAACTGTTTTTT. The whole variable domain, filled in from reference TRBV7-8 and TRBJ1-4, reads GAGVSQSPRYKVAKRGQDVALRCDPISGHVSLFWYQQALGQGPEFLTYFQNEAQLDKSGLPSDRFFAERPEGSVSTLKIQRTQQEDSAVYLCASSPNSATNEKLFFGSGTQLSVL.

The rearrangement joins TRBV27 to TRBJ1-1; no clear D gene. V shed 6 bases and J shed 7 bases, with 18 bases lying between them. CDR1 MNHEY and CDR2 SMNVEV come from the germline V gene (reference sequence). This CDR3 region has 14 residues. CDR3 residues: CASRLSGVSGEAFF. In DNA, the CDR3 is TGTGCCAGCAGGCTGTCCGGGGTTAGCGGTGAAGCTTTCTTT.

V usage is TRBV2 and J usage is TRBJ2-5, with 7 bases fitting TRBD1. Germline CDR1 SNHLY, CDR2 FYNNEI. V was clipped by 5 bases and J by 2 bases; unmatched bases: 8. This CDR3 has 15 amino acids. Here the CDR3 reads CASSPLGTVQETQYF. For the CDR3, the DNA is TGTGCCAGCAGTCCCCTCGGGACAGTGCAAGAGACCCAGTACTTC.

The chain joins TRBV28 to TRBJ1-4; D gene unclear. The CDR3 is 13 amino acids. V lost 3 bases, J lost 7 bases, and 9 bases lay in between. Per the germline V gene, CDR1 is MDHEN and CDR2 is SYDVKM. CDR3 region: CASSLSQVEKLFF. For the CDR3, the DNA is TGTGCCAGCAGTTTGAGCCAGGTTGAAAAACTGTTTTTT.

For this clone: One end of the junction does not line up with germline, which may come from a read error. The V gene is TRBV4-1, the J gene TRBJ1-4; TRBD1 agrees at 8 bases. The CDR3 is 15 residues long. Germline-derived CDR1 and CDR2 are MGHRA and YSYEKL. The chain's CDR3 is CASSKERGQGEKLFF. The DNA of the CDR3 is TGCGCCAGCAGCAAAGAACGAGGACAGGGCGAAAAACTGTTTTTT.

This chain connects TRBV9 to TRBJ2-2, with TRBD2 identical over 9 bases. V dropped 3 bases and J dropped 3; count of bases not matched to a gene: 9. CDR1 and CDR2 from the germline V gene are SGDLS and YYNGEE. The CDR3 sequence is 17 residues long. DNA for the CDR3: TGTGCCAGCAGCGAGCCCTTAGCGGGAGAGGACACCGGGGAGCTGTTTTTT. Protein product: CASSEPLAGEDTGELFF.